This T cell receptor (beta chain) emerged from a study of T cell responses to AZD1222 COVID-19 vaccine (dated by TCRdb to 2020 to 2022). About the full investigation: A total of 233 trial participants underwent TCR sequencing, of whom around 210 had received two doses of AZD1222 and some 25 had received two doses of the MenACWY control vaccine. Trial participants were enrolled by age into subgroups of 18-55, 56-69 and 70-plus years, and around 140, 26 and 57 TCR-sequenced participants, respectively, were included in these subgroups.

The CDR3 regions of human TCRbeta chains were analyzed by immunosequencing. The authors' analysis ran thus. TCRs in the repertoires were matched against a reference library of SARS-CoV-2-specific TCRs that had been generated with the MIRA antigen-specificity platform. Breadth was defined as the fraction of unique TCRs that were SARS-CoV-2-associated, and depth was defined as the fraction of total T cells that were SARS-CoV-2-associated. Each spike-specific TCR was assigned to its reactive spike region and to a CD4 or CD8 class using the MIRA data. Log10-transformed breadth and depth values were compared by one-way ANOVA with Sidak's multiple comparisons tests. The clones in this table, taken by TCRdb from immuneACCESS, are in-frame only. Not every clone is retained; where verified, under half of the shortfall comes from an unresolved V gene, and the cause of the rest is unknown. V, J and clone size derive from that table, while D and trimming were established from the DNA sequence. The sample includes 110,000 or so clones, with more than 80% observed a single time. The top ten clonotypes cover 4% to 5% of the sample.

The germline V gene encodes CDR1 ENHRY and CDR2 SYGVKD. Its CDR3 holds 13 amino acids, cysteine through phenylalanine. Only CDR3 DNA remains: 39 bases, in frame from the first base. Clipping removes 8 bases from V and 6 bases from J, with 8 as the unmatched junction base count. About this clone itself: Its specific antigen is unknown. Qualities for individual bases were not recorded, and no much larger clone is one base off.

In the paper's terms, the time point label means: about 28 days (+/-7) after the second vaccine dose. The intended sense of this specimen's treatment or condition label: meningococcal conjugate vaccine given as trial control. Vaccinee samples came from UK trials COV001 and COV002, including a single-blind randomized controlled phase 2/3 trial of AZD1222 (ChAdOx1 nCoV-19) in healthy adults. For TCRbeta chain sequencing, PBMC samples from trial participants were taken at day 0 and at day 28 after the second dose. Results the study describes overall, beyond this receptor: After two AZD1222 doses, both the breadth and the depth of spike-specific TCRs were significantly higher than at day 0 and than in MenACWY recipients. Nearly half of unique spike-specific TCRs reportedly recognized epitopes outside regions mutated in the B.1.351 and B.1.1.7 variants. Conclusions about previously exposed vaccinees are limited, since just six AZD1222 recipients were seropositive for SARS-CoV-2 at baseline. Because no day 14 peak-response samples were available, repertoires were characterized only after the peak T cell response. The vaccine-associated CD4 TCRs covered the entire spike protein, and the dominant responses fell in regions 160-218 and 743-854. In the small 56-69-year group, the increase in depth fell short of significance, most likely because of low power. Most participants were white British and females outnumbered males, and the authors suggested that clonal diversity may have been underestimated.

This receptor was identified in an adult who received the MenACWY meningococcal vaccine as a control. The chain is assembled from TRBV10-3 and TRBJ1-2; TRBD1 lines up with 8 middle nucleotides. This specimen was peripheral blood, taken 28 days after the second dose of the MenACWY control vaccine. The bases are TGTGCCATCTCACCCAAGACAGGGGATGGCTACACCTTC. Translated, it reads CAISPKTGDGYTF.